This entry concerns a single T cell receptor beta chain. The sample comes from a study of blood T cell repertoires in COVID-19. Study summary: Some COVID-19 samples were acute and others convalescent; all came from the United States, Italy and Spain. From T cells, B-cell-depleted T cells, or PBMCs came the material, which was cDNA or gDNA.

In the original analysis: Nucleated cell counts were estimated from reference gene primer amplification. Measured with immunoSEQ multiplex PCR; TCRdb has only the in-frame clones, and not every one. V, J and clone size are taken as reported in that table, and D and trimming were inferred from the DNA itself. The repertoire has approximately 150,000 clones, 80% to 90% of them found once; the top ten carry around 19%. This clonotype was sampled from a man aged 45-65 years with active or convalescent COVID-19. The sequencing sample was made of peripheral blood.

The CDR3 reads CSVEKGGSSGANVLTF. Written as DNA, the CDR3 is TGCAGCGTTGAGAAAGGGGGAAGCTCTGGGGCCAACGTCCTGACTTTC. J is TRBJ2-6 and V is TRBV29-1; D might be TRBD1 (6 bases). Trimming left V 3 bases short and J 0 bases short, with 12 bases between. CDR1 is SQVTM, CDR2 ANQGSEA, per germline. The CDR3 has 16 residues.